Below, 30 T cell receptor beta chains from the same sample are listed, as sequenced in a study of T-cell reconstitution after alpha-beta-depleted transplantation in children. A TCRbeta library incorporating unique molecular identifiers was prepared. Each CDR3 protein is one row after TCRdb ran MiXCR on the PCR reads. This sample yields about 980,000 distinct CDR3 sequences, of which roughly 29% are seen a single time; roughly 27% belongs to the top ten. Sequenced here: PBMCs, mostly from graft donor cells, sampled 360 days after TCRalphabeta/CD19-depleted stem cell transplant. The receptor set was obtained from a boy in the first two years of life who had a stem cell transplant for SCID, so the T cells may come from the graft donor.

This CDR3 is CASSPSPEIQAEAFF. CDR3 coding DNA: TGCGCCAGCAGCCCAAGCCCGGAGATACAGGCAGAAGCTTTCTTT. The chain combines TRBV5-1 with TRBJ1-1; tentatively, D is TRBD1 (5 bases). Germline-derived CDR1 and CDR2 are SGHRS and YFSETQ. V was clipped by 4 bases and J by 8 bases, with 21 bases between them. The CDR3 is made up of 15 amino acids. The full variable domain, its missing parts supplied by reference TRBV5-1 and TRBJ1-1, is KAGVTQTPRYLIKTRGQQVTLSCSPISGHRSVSWYQQTPGQGLQFLFEYFSETQRNKGNFPGRFSGRQFSNSRSEMNVSTLELGDSALYLCASSPSPEIQAEAFFGQGTRLTVV.

This clonotype was picked up a small number of times. The CDR3 protein is CASSTLADHEQYF. The CDR3 DNA sequence: TGTGCCAGCAGTACCTTGGCCGACCACGAGCAGTACTTC. This rearrangement joins TRBV12-3 or TRBV12-4 to TRBJ2-7; D ambiguous. V gave up 5 bases and J gave up 5 bases, with 13 bases separating them. The CDR3 spans 13 residues.

This clonotype has just a few counts. V and J are TRBV7-9 and TRBJ2-1, with D uncertain. This CDR3 contains 15 residues. Trimming removed 1 base at V and 7 bases at J, with 14 bases between. Germline V gene lookup returns CDR1 SEHNR and CDR2 FQNEAQ (reference sequence). CDR3 in DNA: TGTGCCAGCAGCTTAGGAGGACCTCCGGAAAATGAGCAGTTCTTC. Translation: CASSLGGPPENEQFF.

This clonotype was seen only a few times. The rearrangement joins TRBV29-1 to TRBJ2-5, with D hard to call. Per the germline V gene, CDR1 is SQVTM and CDR2 is ANQGSEA. Trimming left V 4 bases short and J 1 base short, with 13 bases between. The CDR3 length is 14 residues. CDR3 sequence (DNA): TGCAGCGTTGGGGTATACCCTACCCAAGAGACCCAGTACTTC. This encodes CSVGVYPTQETQYF.

A few counts support this clonotype. This sequence joins TRBV12-3 or TRBV12-4 and TRBJ1-2, with TRBD1 as a possible D gene (6 bases). The germline V and J ends were trimmed by 6 bases and 4 bases, with 12 bases remaining between them. This CDR3 is 13 amino acids long. CDR3 loop: CASSPDRFYGYTF. In DNA form, the CDR3 reads TGTGCCAGCAGCCCCGACAGGTTCTATGGCTACACCTTC.

The rearrangement links TRBV4-2 to TRBJ2-5, with D perhaps TRBD2 (6 bases). Germline V gene lookup returns CDR1 LGHNA and CDR2 YNFKEQ. V was shortened by 4 bases and J by 1 base, with 10 bases between the two germline ends. The CDR3 length is 14 residues. The CDR3 spells CASSPLAAQETQYF. As DNA, the CDR3 is TGTGCCAGCAGCCCTTTAGCGGCCCAAGAGACCCAGTACTTC.

The CDR3 loop reads CSSVEMNTEAFF. The CDR3 nucleotides are TGCAGTTCGGTAGAGATGAACACTGAAGCTTTCTTT. The chain uses TRBV20-1 and TRBJ1-1, with no clear D. The length of the CDR3 is 12 residues. Trimming pared 8 bases from V and 0 bases from J, leaving 10 bases between. The germline V gene has CDR1 DFQATT and CDR2 SNEGSKA (reference sequence).

There are a few counts of this clonotype. The gene calls are TRBV18 and TRBJ1-2; unclear D gene. Trimming stripped 3 bases from V and 4 bases from J, with 9 bases between. The CDR3 totals 13 residues. The germline CDR1 and CDR2 sequences are KGHSH and LQKENI. The CDR3 nucleotides are TGTGCCAGCTCACCGACGGACTTCTATGGCTACACCTTC. Amino acid sequence: CASSPTDFYGYTF.

The genes are TRBV30 and TRBJ2-7; 7 positions match TRBD2. Germline V gene data show CDR1 as GTSNPN and CDR2 as SVGIG (reference sequence). V was pared by 6 bases and J by 7 bases, with 12 bases of the junction left unmatched. This CDR3 is built from 13 residues. The CDR3 spells CACSGRLAVEQYF. The CDR3 DNA reads TGTGCCTGCTCCGGGCGGCTAGCGGTTGAGCAGTACTTC.

This clonotype was counted only a few times. This chain links TRBV28 with TRBJ2-1; 12 positions match TRBD2. V lost 8 bases to trimming and J lost 8 bases; unmatched junction nucleotides: 10. The germline V gene encodes CDR1 MDHEN and CDR2 SYDVKM. This CDR3 comprises 15 residues. CDR3 coding DNA: TGTGCCAGCGGGGATCTAGCGGGGGGGCGGTATGAGCAGTTCTTC. This gives the protein CASGDLAGGRYEQFF.

The chain joins TRBV10-3 to TRBJ2-7; a possible D gene is TRBD2 (5 bases). Per germline, CDR1 ENHRY and CDR2 SYGVKD. The length of the CDR3 is 15 residues. V lost 4 bases to trimming and J lost 2 bases, with 15 bases between them. DNA for the CDR3: TGTGCCATCAGTGTTGGGCGGGCGGCTCCCTACGAGCAGTACTTC. Translating it yields CAISVGRAAPYEQYF.

This clonotype showed up just once. The chain has TRBV7-2 and TRBJ2-3; 7 bases match TRBD2. The CDR3 sequence is 16 residues long. Germline V CDR1 and CDR2: SGHTA, FQGNSA. After removal of 1 base from V and 6 bases from J, the junction contained 10 bases not matched to a gene. For the CDR3, the DNA is TGTGCCAGCAGCTTAGGATGGGGAACCGGGGGGGATACGCAGTATTTT. It codes for CASSLGWGTGGDTQYF.

This clonotype was found many times. V and J are TRBV12-3 or TRBV12-4 and TRBJ2-1; D not resolved. Deletions cut 1 base from V and 7 bases from J, with 2 bases between. The CDR3 has 11 amino acids. Here the CDR3 DNA reads TGTGCCAGCAGTTTAGTAAATGAGCAGTTCTTC. It yields the protein CASSLVNEQFF.

This clonotype has a handful of counts. The chain employs TRBV5-6 and TRBJ1-5; D is perhaps TRBD1 (5 bases). CDR1 SGHDT and CDR2 YYEEEE come from the germline V gene. CDR3 size: 14 residues. The V and J ends lost 1 base and 6 bases respectively, with 11 bases between them. CDR3 DNA sequence: TGTGCCAGCAGCTTGTTCCGGGGGACTCAGCCCCAGCATTTT. It is translated as CASSLFRGTQPQHF.

The chain uses TRBV28 and TRBJ2-1, with D perhaps TRBD1 or TRBD2 (6 bases each). The germline V gene encodes CDR1 MDHEN and CDR2 SYDVKM. The CDR3 runs to 21 residues. The germline V and J ends were trimmed by 6 bases and 0 bases, with 30 bases remaining between them. The CDR3 bases are TGTGCCAGCAGGCGACGGGGGCTAGCGAGACTCCACATGAGCTCCTACAATGAGCAGTTCTTC. Amino acid sequence: CASRRRGLARLHMSSYNEQFF.

The gene calls are TRBV6-1 and TRBJ2-7; D unresolved. The CDR3 is 14 amino acids. Germline CDR1 reads MNHNS; CDR2 reads SASEGT. V was cut by 7 bases and J by 5 bases, with 18 bases left in between. The CDR3 sequence: CASTYKPMWDEQYF. The DNA for the CDR3 is TGTGCCAGCACCTACAAGCCCATGTGGGACGAGCAGTACTTC.

The chain recombines TRBV27 with TRBJ2-3; no reliable D call. Trimming pared 6 bases from V and 1 base from J, leaving 11 bases between. CDR1 MNHEY and CDR2 SMNVEV come from the germline V gene (reference sequence). The CDR3 has 14 residues. CDR3 sequence (DNA): TGTGCCAGCAGACCCCAGTGGGGCACAGATACGCAGTATTTT. This sequence encodes CASRPQWGTDTQYF.

This clonotype was observed a few times. The V gene is TRBV20-1, the J gene TRBJ2-7; possibly TRBD2 for D (5 bases). Germline-derived CDR1 and CDR2 are DFQATT and SNEGSKA (reference sequence). The V and J ends lost 0 bases and 2 bases respectively, with 14 bases between them. The CDR3 totals 15 residues. The CDR3 spells CSARDYERGTYEQYF. The CDR3 DNA follows: TGCAGTGCTAGAGATTATGAACGGGGTACCTACGAGCAGTACTTC.

This clonotype was detected a few times. The chain has TRBV27 and TRBJ2-5; D is perhaps TRBD2 (7 bases). CDR1 is MNHEY, CDR2 SMNVEV, per germline (reference sequence). The ends were cut back, 8 bases at V and 7 bases at J, with 17 bases in the middle. The CDR3 extends over 13 amino acids. CDR3 sequence (DNA): TGTGCCAGCTCCATTGGGGGGGCTAGGACCCAGTACTTC. Protein sequence: CASSIGGARTQYF.

The gene calls are TRBV12-3 or TRBV12-4 and TRBJ2-7; tentative D call: TRBD1 (6 bases). The CDR3 consists of 17 residues. V lost 3 bases to trimming and J lost 2 bases, with 20 bases between them. CDR3 bases: TGTGCCAGCAGTTTGGACCCGGGACAACGAAACCCCTACGAGCAGTACTTC. As protein: CASSLDPGQRNPYEQYF.

The chain combines TRBV7-2 with TRBJ2-3; 10 bases agree with TRBD2. J gave up 4 bases and V 7 bases, and 8 bases lay outside the gene matches. CDR3 length: 15 amino acids. CDR1 is SGHTA and CDR2 is FQGNSA in the germline V gene. Here the CDR3 DNA reads TGTGCCAGCACCAAGGGACTAGCGATGGCAGATACGCAGTATTTT. It specifies CASTKGLAMADTQYF. The whole variable domain, remainder taken from reference TRBV7-2 and TRBJ2-3, is GAGVSQSPSNKVTEKGKDVELRCDPISGHTALYWYRQSLGQGLEFLIYFQGNSAPDKSGLPSDRFSAERTGGSVSTLTIQRTQQEDSAVYLCASTKGLAMADTQYFGPGTRLTVL.

This clonotype has just a few counts. The J gene is TRBJ1-1, the V gene TRBV7-2; 7 nucleotides match TRBD1. The CDR3 has 15 amino acids. The junction had 17 bases not matched to a gene; V was cut back by 9 bases and J by 7 bases. Germline V gene data show CDR1 as SGHTA and CDR2 as FQGNSA. This CDR3 is CASSWTGSAVGEAFF. The CDR3 DNA is TGTGCCAGTTCTTGGACAGGCTCAGCTGTTGGTGAAGCTTTCTTT.

The gene calls are TRBV5-1 and TRBJ2-1; the match to TRBD2 covers 10 bases. The CDR3 consists of 18 residues. V shed 4 bases and J 6 bases; nucleotides not matched to a gene: 16. The germline V gene has CDR1 SGHRS and CDR2 YFSETQ. DNA for the CDR3: TGCGCCAGCAGCAATTACCCCGGGACTAGCGAGGTCCGCAATGAGCAGTTCTTC. It is translated as CASSNYPGTSEVRNEQFF.

This chain links TRBV5-1 with TRBJ1-2, with D maybe TRBD1 (6 bases). Looked up from germline, CDR1 is SGHRS and CDR2 is YFSETQ. The V gene lost 7 bases and the J gene lost 3 bases, with 10 bases spanning the gap. CDR3 length: 12 amino acids. Here the CDR3 DNA reads TGCGCCAGCGGGGGACACTACTATGGCTACACCTTC. Its protein product is CASGGHYYGYTF. The full variable domain, in which reference TRBV5-1 and TRBJ1-2 provide the parts outside the CDR3, is KAGVTQTPRYLIKTRGQQVTLSCSPISGHRSVSWYQQTPGQGLQFLFEYFSETQRNKGNFPGRFSGRQFSNSRSEMNVSTLELGDSALYLCASGGHYYGYTFGSGTRLTVV.

This sequence joins TRBV7-9 and TRBJ2-5; no definite D call. The length of the CDR3 is 15 residues. Trimming pared 2 bases from V and 1 base from J, leaving 11 bases between. Looked up from germline, CDR1 is SEHNR and CDR2 is FQNEAQ (reference sequence). CDR3 sequence (DNA): TGTGCCAGCAGCTTACTTTGGCACATCCAAGAGACCCAGTACTTC. This sequence encodes CASSLLWHIQETQYF.

About this clonotype: The final CDR3 position lacks the conserved phenylalanine or tryptophan, pointing to a likely read error. The CDR3 protein is CASSWDRDFEQYS. The CDR3 nucleotides read TGTGCCAGCAGCTGGGACAGGGACTTCGAGCAGTACTCC. The V call is TRBV5-6, the J call TRBJ2-7, with 9 bases aligning to TRBD1. This CDR3 has 13 residues. Germline V gene sequence: CDR1 SGHDT, CDR2 YYEEEE. Trimming cost V 3 bases and J 6 bases; bases outside gene matches: 4.

This clonotype appeared a few times. This rearrangement joins TRBV29-1 to TRBJ2-2; D unclear. The V gene's germline CDR1 is SQVTM and CDR2 ANQGSEA. V lost 4 bases and J 0 bases, leaving 3 bases between the germline ends. The CDR3 is 12 amino acids. The CDR3 protein is CSVVANTGELFF. The CDR3 region has the DNA TGCAGCGTTGTCGCGAACACCGGGGAGCTGTTTTTT.

This clonotype was seen only a few times. This rearrangement joins TRBV3-1 to TRBJ2-5, with D uncertain. With 1 base removed from V and 5 bases from J, the gap between germline ends came to 14 bases. CDR1 and CDR2 from the germline V gene are LGHDT and YNNKEL (reference sequence). CDR3 length equals 15 residues. CDR3 loop: CASSQAGPAKETQYF. The CDR3 DNA sequence: TGTGCCAGCAGCCAAGCCGGCCCCGCGAAGGAGACCCAGTACTTC.

With regard to this clonotype: One end of the junction fails to match germline, which may point to a read error. CDR3 sequence: CSARTSGGPRSHF. The CDR3 DNA is TGCAGTGCGAGGACTAGCGGGGGGCCCCGGAGCCATTTT. The chain carries TRBV20-1 and TRBJ2-3; 14 bases agree with TRBD2. This CDR3 is built from 13 residues. Germline assignment: CDR1 DFQATT and CDR2 SNEGSKA (reference sequence).

V and J are TRBV10-3 and TRBJ1-5; D perhaps matches TRBD1 (6 bases). The germline CDR1 and CDR2 sequences are ENHRY and SYGVKD. The CDR3 has 15 amino acids. Trimming took off 2 bases at V and 3 bases at J, with 11 bases between the two ends. In nucleotides, the CDR3 is TGTGCCATCAGTGAGCACAGGGATACCAATCAGCCCCAGCATTTT. Translated, it gives CAISEHRDTNQPQHF.